Given below is one T cell receptor beta chain in context. Its antigen is not known. Germline V gene sequence: CDR1 MDHEN, CDR2 SYDVKM. With V trimmed by 4 bases and J by 7 bases, 9 bases remained unmatched. The CDR3 extends over 16 amino acids. These data belong to a study of Graves' ophthalmopathy and Graves' hyperthyroidism. Using RNA transcripts, the TCR beta CDR3 regions were amplified. The first-round RT-PCR employed HTBI primers together with the Qiagen OneStep RT-PCR kit. A multiplex PCR was then performed as the second round. TCRdb recomputed calls from the multiplex PCR reads with MiXCR, one row per CDR3 protein. The sample carries about 340,000 distinct CDR3 sequences, about 17% recorded once. Certain patients, namely those with other autoimmune diseases, uncontrolled infections, pregnancy or lactation, were excluded. General study points: A 13-signature model separated ophthalmopathy from stable hyperthyroidism, reaching 85% to 90% sensitivity and roughly 81% specificity cross-validated. Blood was where most expanded thyroid clonotypes above 0.001 frequency also turned up.

Sequencing input: peripheral blood. The TCR sequence derives from an adult man with Graves' ophthalmopathy. The chain recombines TRBV28 with TRBJ1-6; 8 nucleotides match TRBD1. The CDR3 here is CASSSILRDRNSPLHF. CDR3 coding DNA: TGTGCCAGCAGTTCAATACTCCGGGACAGGAATTCACCCCTCCACTTT.